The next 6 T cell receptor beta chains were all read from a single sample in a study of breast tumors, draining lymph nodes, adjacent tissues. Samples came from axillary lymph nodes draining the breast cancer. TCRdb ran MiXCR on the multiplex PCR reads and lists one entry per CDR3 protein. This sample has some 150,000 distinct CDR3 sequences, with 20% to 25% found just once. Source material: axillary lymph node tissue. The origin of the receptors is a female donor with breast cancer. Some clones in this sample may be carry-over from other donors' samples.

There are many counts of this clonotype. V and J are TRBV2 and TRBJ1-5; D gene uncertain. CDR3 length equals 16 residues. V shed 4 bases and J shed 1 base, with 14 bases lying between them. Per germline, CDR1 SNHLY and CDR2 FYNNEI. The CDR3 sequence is CASSVSPGDSNQPQHF. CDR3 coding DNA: TGTGCCAGCAGTGTATCTCCGGGCGACAGCAATCAGCCCCAGCATTTT.

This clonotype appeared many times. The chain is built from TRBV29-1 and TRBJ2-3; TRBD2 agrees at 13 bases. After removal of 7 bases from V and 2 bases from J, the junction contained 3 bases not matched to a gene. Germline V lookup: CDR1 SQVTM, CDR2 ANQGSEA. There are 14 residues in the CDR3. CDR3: CSAGLAGVTDTQYF. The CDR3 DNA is TGCAGCGCCGGACTAGCGGGAGTCACAGATACGCAGTATTTT.

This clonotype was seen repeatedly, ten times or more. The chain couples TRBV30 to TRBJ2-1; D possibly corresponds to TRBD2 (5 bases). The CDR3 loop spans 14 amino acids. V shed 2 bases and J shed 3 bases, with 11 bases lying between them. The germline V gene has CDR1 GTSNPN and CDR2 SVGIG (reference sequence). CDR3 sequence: CAWSSNGVYNEQFF. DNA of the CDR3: TGTGCCTGGAGTTCTAACGGGGTCTACAATGAGCAGTTCTTC.

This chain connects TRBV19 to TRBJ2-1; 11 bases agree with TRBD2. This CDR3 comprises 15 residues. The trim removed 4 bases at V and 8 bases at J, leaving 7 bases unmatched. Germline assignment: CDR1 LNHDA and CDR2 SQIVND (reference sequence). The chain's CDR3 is CASSRTSGSGDEQFF. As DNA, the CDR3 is TGTGCCAGTAGTAGAACTAGCGGGAGTGGAGATGAGCAGTTCTTC.

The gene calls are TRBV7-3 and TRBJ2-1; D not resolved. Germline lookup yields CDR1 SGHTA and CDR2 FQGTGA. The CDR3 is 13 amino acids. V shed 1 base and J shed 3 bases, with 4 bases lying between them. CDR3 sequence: CASSLNSYNEQFF. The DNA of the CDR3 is TGTGCCAGCAGCTTAAACAGCTACAATGAGCAGTTCTTC.

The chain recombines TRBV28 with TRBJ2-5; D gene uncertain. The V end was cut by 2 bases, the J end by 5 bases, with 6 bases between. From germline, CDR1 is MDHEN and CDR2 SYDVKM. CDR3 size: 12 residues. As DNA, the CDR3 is TGTGCCAGCAGTTTACTGGCGGAGACCCAGTACTTC. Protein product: CASSLLAETQYF.